This entry lists 17 T cell receptor beta chains sequenced from one sample in a study of shared clonotypes between healthy human individuals. Libraries were prepared by immunoSEQ multiplex PCR; TCRdb keeps only in-frame clonotypes and omits some of them. Of over a million clones listed, roughly 98.5% are singletons. The sample comprised naive CD4+ T cells sorted from blood. The subset is: CD45RA+ positively selected. All receptors come from a young man in good health.

Concerning this clone itself: This CDR3 is also generated by other DNA sequences in the sample. This chain links TRBV11-2 with TRBJ2-7, with D uncertain. V was cut by 2 bases and J by 3 bases, with 5 bases left in between. The CDR3 consists of 12 residues. Germline V gene data show CDR1 as SGHAT and CDR2 as FQNNGV. The CDR3 DNA reads TGTGCCAGCAGCTTAACGGGCTACGAGCAGTACTTC. Protein: CASSLTGYEQYF. The entire variable domain, with the rest obtained from reference TRBV11-2 and TRBJ2-7, is as follows: EAGVAQSPRYKIIEKRQSVAFWCNPISGHATLYWYQQILGQGPKLLIQFQNNGVVDDSQLPKDRFSAERLKGVDSTLKIQPAKLEDSAVYLCASSLTGYEQYFGPGTRLTVT.

This clone has only one observation. This sequence joins TRBV19 and TRBJ1-1; the D is unclear. There are 14 residues in the CDR3. V lost 4 bases and J 1 base, leaving 10 bases between the germline ends. CDR1 and CDR2 from the germline V gene are LNHDA and SQIVND (reference sequence). The CDR3: CASSREAGNTEAFF. CDR3 nucleotide sequence: TGTGCCAGTAGTAGGGAAGCGGGGAACACTGAAGCTTTCTTT. The complete variable domain, with remaining parts taken from reference TRBV19 and TRBJ1-1, reads DGGITQSPKYLFRKEGQNVTLSCEQNLNHDAMYWYRQDPGQGLRLIYYSQIVNDFQKGDIAEGYSVSREKKESFPLTVTSAQKNPTAFYLCASSREAGNTEAFFGQGTRLTVV.

The genes are TRBV18 and TRBJ1-4; the D gene is possibly TRBD1 (6 bases). Between the trimmed V and J ends, which lost 0 bases and 3 bases, there was a span of 17 bases. The CDR3 totals 18 residues. Looked up from germline, CDR1 is KGHSH and CDR2 is LQKENI. The DNA for the CDR3 is TGTGCCAGCTCACCACCTCATACGGCGAACAGGGCTAATGAAAAACTGTTTTTT. Encoded protein: CASSPPHTANRANEKLFF.

This sequence joins TRBV7-9 and TRBJ1-2; D is ambiguous. With 5 bases removed from V and 3 bases from J, the gap between germline ends came to 16 bases. Germline CDR1 SEHNR, CDR2 FQNEAQ (reference sequence). The CDR3 sequence is 15 residues long. The CDR3 loop reads CASSRLGPQDYGYTF. The CDR3 region has the DNA TGTGCCAGCAGCCGTCTGGGCCCTCAAGACTATGGCTACACCTTC.

The chain recombines TRBV6-6 with TRBJ2-1; 7 bases fit TRBD1. Germline assignment: CDR1 MNHNY and CDR2 SVGAGI (reference sequence). V shed 5 bases, J shed 3 bases, and the junction held 7 bases outside the gene matches. The length of the CDR3 is 15 residues. In DNA form, the CDR3 reads TGTGCCAGCAGTGGAAGACAGGGAATCTACAATGAGCAGTTCTTC. This translates into CASSGRQGIYNEQFF.

This clone was picked up one time. The chain couples TRBV6-1 to TRBJ1-2; D perhaps matches TRBD1 (5 bases). The V end was cut by 6 bases, the J end by 4 bases, with 12 bases between. Germline V gene data show CDR1 as MNHNS and CDR2 as SASEGT. This CDR3 region has 13 residues. In DNA form, the CDR3 reads TGTGCCAGCAGGACCGGGACGGTCTATGGCTACACCTTC. Translating gives CASRTGTVYGYTF.

The chain is built from TRBV10-3 and TRBJ2-2, with TRBD1 matching 10 bases. J was trimmed by 7 bases and V by 7 bases; bases with no gene match: 6. The CDR3 spans 14 residues. In germline, CDR1 is ENHRY, CDR2 SYGVKD. For the CDR3, the DNA is TGTGCCATCACAAGGACAGGGGGTGTCGGGGAGCTGTTTTTT. It specifies CAITRTGGVGELFF.

The chain joins TRBV10-3 to TRBJ2-1; 10 nucleotides match TRBD2. Trimming at V came to 4 bases and at J to 0 bases, leaving 3 bases not matched to a gene. This CDR3 has 16 amino acids. Per germline, CDR1 ENHRY and CDR2 SYGVKD. CDR3 in DNA: TGTGCCATCAGTGTTTCTAGCGGGGGCTCCTACAATGAGCAGTTCTTC. Residues: CAISVSSGGSYNEQFF.

The chain links TRBV10-3 to TRBJ2-6; D is possibly TRBD1 (5 bases). V lost 11 bases, J lost 3 bases, and 29 bases lay in between. Germline V gives CDR1 ENHRY, CDR2 SYGVKD. The CDR3 has 19 amino acids. CDR3 nucleotides: TGTGCCGCCAGCACCACTGGGGCAGGGTCCATTGTTGGGGCCAACGTCCTGACTTTC. Protein: CAASTTGAGSIVGANVLTF.

CDR3 bases: TGTGCCAGCAGCTTAAGGGGACCCACTACAGATACGCAGTATTTT. Translated: CASSLRGPTTDTQYF. The gene calls are TRBV7-8 and TRBJ2-3; D is perhaps TRBD1 or TRBD2 (5 bases each). Germline V gives CDR1 SGHVS, CDR2 FQNEAQ. V was trimmed by 2 bases and J by 3 bases, leaving 12 bases between them. The CDR3 has 15 residues.

The rearrangement joins TRBV27 to TRBJ2-7; TRBD2 agrees at 10 bases. CDR3 length: 16 residues. V was pared by 6 bases and J by 3 bases, with 11 bases of the junction left unmatched. Per germline, CDR1 MNHEY and CDR2 SMNVEV (reference sequence). The CDR3 loop reads CASSSSGTSVLYEQYF. CDR3 DNA sequence: TGTGCCAGCAGCTCTTCCGGGACTAGCGTCCTCTACGAGCAGTACTTC.

The V call is TRBV10-3, the J call TRBJ2-1; 9 bases map to TRBD2. The germline V gene has CDR1 ENHRY and CDR2 SYGVKD. The J segment lost 4 bases and the V segment lost 2 bases, leaving 3 bases of the junction unmatched. This CDR3 region has 15 residues. The CDR3 here is CAISETSGLYNEQFF. Here the CDR3 DNA reads TGTGCCATCAGTGAGACTAGCGGGTTGTACAATGAGCAGTTCTTC.

This clone was seen just once. Other DNA sequences in this sample translate to the same CDR3. V and J are TRBV7-6 and TRBJ1-1, with D uncertain. V was clipped by 1 base and J by 1 base, with 7 bases between them. The CDR3 is made up of 14 amino acids. The germline V gene has CDR1 SGHVS and CDR2 FNYEAQ. CDR3 sequence (DNA): TGTGCCAGCAGCTTAGGTACGGCGAACACTGAAGCTTTCTTT. Translated: CASSLGTANTEAFF.

The V call is TRBV6-5, the J call TRBJ2-2; D unresolved. Germline V lookup: CDR1 MNHEY, CDR2 SVGAGI. V dropped 0 bases and J dropped 4 bases, with 3 bases sitting between them. This CDR3 spans 13 amino acids. CDR3 region: CASSYSFTGELFF. The CDR3 coding sequence is TGTGCCAGCAGTTACTCCTTCACCGGGGAGCTGTTTTTT.

This clone was counted a single time. The J gene is TRBJ2-3, the V gene TRBV19, with a tentative D call TRBD2 (6 bases). Trimming removed 1 base at V and 2 bases at J, with 7 bases between. The germline V gene has CDR1 LNHDA and CDR2 SQIVND (reference sequence). This CDR3 has 14 residues. The CDR3 DNA reads TGTGCCAGTAGTATAGCGGGAGTCACAGATACGCAGTATTTT. This codes for CASSIAGVTDTQYF. The variable domain in full, with the rest retrieved from reference TRBV19 and TRBJ2-3, is DGGITQSPKYLFRKEGQNVTLSCEQNLNHDAMYWYRQDPGQGLRLIYYSQIVNDFQKGDIAEGYSVSREKKESFPLTVTSAQKNPTAFYLCASSIAGVTDTQYFGPGTRLTVL.

V is TRBV5-1 and J is TRBJ2-1; D perhaps matches TRBD2 (5 bases). Trimming removed 0 bases from V and 2 bases from J, with 6 bases in between. Germline CDR1 is SGHRS and CDR2 is YFSETQ. The CDR3 spans 14 residues. The DNA for the CDR3 is TGCGCCAGCAGCTTGGCGGGAACCTACAATGAGCAGTTCTTC. Residues: CASSLAGTYNEQFF.

This clone appeared a single time. The chain joins TRBV25-1 to TRBJ1-1, with D perhaps TRBD1 (5 bases). V was trimmed by 5 bases and J by 4 bases, leaving 11 bases between them. Germline V gene sequence: CDR1 MGHDK, CDR2 SYGVNS. CDR3 length equals 13 residues. The CDR3 DNA reads TGTGCCAGCAGTACAGGAAGGGTCACTGAAGCTTTCTTT. It specifies CASSTGRVTEAFF. The variable domain in full, completed from reference TRBV25-1 and TRBJ1-1, reads EADIYQTPRYLVIGTGKKITLECSQTMGHDKMYWYQQDPGMELHLIHYSYGVNSTEKGDLSSESTVSRIRTEHFPLTLESARPSHTSQYLCASSTGRVTEAFFGQGTRLTVV.